The clone carrying this T cell receptor beta chain has just a few counts. The antigen is undetermined. PCR was performed a second time for roughly 7 to 11 cycles using a sample-barcoded 5' primer and a J-beta primer mix. TCRdb reprocessed the 5' RACE reads via MiXCR and lists one record per CDR3 protein. Among about 620,000 distinct CDR3 sequences listed, around 20% were seen once. This CDR3 has 14 amino acids. Germline lookup yields CDR1 LGHDT and CDR2 YNNKEL (reference sequence). Trimming shortened V by 4 bases and J by 8 bases, and 15 bases separated the two germline ends. Per-sample yields of isolated PBMCs were at least 6 million. These data belong to a study of blood T cells in healthy people across ages. Study-wide points: In older individuals, TCR beta diversity per million T cells was lower, falling roughly linearly with age.

The clonotype originates from a man in his 70s in good health. Sequencing was performed on blood. V usage is TRBV3-1 and J usage is TRBJ2-1; D is ambiguous. CDR3 protein: CASSLSLLMDEQFF. Here the CDR3 DNA reads TGTGCCAGCAGCCTGAGCCTCTTGATGGATGAGCAGTTCTTC.